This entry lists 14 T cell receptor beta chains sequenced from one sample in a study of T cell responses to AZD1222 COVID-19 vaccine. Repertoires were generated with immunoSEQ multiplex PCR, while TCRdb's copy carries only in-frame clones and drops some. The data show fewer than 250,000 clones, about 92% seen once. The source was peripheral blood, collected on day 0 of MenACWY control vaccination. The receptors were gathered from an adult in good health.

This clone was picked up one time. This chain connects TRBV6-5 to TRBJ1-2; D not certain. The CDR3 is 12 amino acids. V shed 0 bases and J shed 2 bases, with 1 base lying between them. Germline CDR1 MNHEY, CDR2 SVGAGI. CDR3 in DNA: TGTGCCAGCAGTTACTCGAACTATGGCTACACCTTC. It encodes CASSYSNYGYTF.

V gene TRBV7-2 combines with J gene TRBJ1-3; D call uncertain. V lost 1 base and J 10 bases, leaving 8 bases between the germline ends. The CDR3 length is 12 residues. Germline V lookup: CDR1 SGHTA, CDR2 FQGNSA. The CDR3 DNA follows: TGTGCCAGCAGCTTAGAGGGAACAACCATATATTTT. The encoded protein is CASSLEGTTIYF.

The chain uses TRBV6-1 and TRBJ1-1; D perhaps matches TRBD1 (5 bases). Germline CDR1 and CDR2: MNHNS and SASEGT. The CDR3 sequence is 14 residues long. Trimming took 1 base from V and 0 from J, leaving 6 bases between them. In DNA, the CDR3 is TGTGCCAGCAGTGAAGTGGGGGTGAACACTGAAGCTTTCTTT. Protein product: CASSEVGVNTEAFF.

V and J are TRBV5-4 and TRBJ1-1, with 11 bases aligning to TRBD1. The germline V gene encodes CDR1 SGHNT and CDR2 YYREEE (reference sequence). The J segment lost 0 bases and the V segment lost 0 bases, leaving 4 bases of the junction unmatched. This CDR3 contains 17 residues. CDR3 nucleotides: TGTGCCAGCAGCTTGGTCGGGACAGGGGGTCTGAACACTGAAGCTTTCTTT. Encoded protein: CASSLVGTGGLNTEAFF.

The CDR3 DNA sequence: TGTGCCAGCAGCTTAGGGACAGGGGGGAATTACTATAATTCACCCCTCCACTTT. Protein: CASSLGTGGNYYNSPLHF. The chain is built from TRBV7-2 and TRBJ1-6; 10 bases are shared with TRBD1. The ends lost 1 base at V and 3 bases at J; junction bases unmatched: 6. The CDR3 loop spans 18 amino acids. CDR1 is SGHTA and CDR2 is FQGNSA in the germline V gene.

The CDR3: CASSQVSTYEQYF. CDR3 in DNA: TGTGCCAGCAGCCAGGTCTCAACCTACGAGCAGTACTTC. The genes are TRBV7-8 and TRBJ2-7; D uncertain. Trimming left V 5 bases short and J 2 bases short, with 10 bases between. The CDR3 loop spans 13 amino acids. Germline V gene lookup returns CDR1 SGHVS and CDR2 FQNEAQ.

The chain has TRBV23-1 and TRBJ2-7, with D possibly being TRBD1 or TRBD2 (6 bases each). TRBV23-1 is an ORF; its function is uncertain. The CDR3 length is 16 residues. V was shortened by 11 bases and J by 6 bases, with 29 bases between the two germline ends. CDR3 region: CAENKIRGPLSCEQYF. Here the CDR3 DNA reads TGCGCCGAGAATAAGATACGGGGGCCCCTCTCGTGCGAGCAGTACTTC.

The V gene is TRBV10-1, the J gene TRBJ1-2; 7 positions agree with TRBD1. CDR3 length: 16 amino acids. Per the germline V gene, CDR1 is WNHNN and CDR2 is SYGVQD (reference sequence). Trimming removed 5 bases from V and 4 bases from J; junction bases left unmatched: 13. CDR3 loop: CASSPTTTGLGYGYTF. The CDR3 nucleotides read TGCGCCAGCAGTCCGACAACGACAGGGTTGGGCTATGGCTACACCTTC.

Here the CDR3 reads CASSLVGNSPLHF. CDR3 bases: TGTGCCAGCAGCTTAGTCGGTAATTCACCCCTCCACTTT. This chain uses TRBV11-2 with TRBJ1-6; D gene uncertain. Germline CDR1 reads SGHAT; CDR2 reads FQNNGV. Trimming shortened V by 1 base and J by 6 bases, and 4 bases separated the two germline ends. The CDR3 is 13 residues long. Drawing the rest from reference TRBV11-2 and TRBJ1-6, the complete variable domain is EAGVAQSPRYKIIEKRQSVAFWCNPISGHATLYWYQQILGQGPKLLIQFQNNGVVDDSQLPKDRFSAERLKGVDSTLKIQPAKLEDSAVYLCASSLVGNSPLHFGNGTRLTVT.

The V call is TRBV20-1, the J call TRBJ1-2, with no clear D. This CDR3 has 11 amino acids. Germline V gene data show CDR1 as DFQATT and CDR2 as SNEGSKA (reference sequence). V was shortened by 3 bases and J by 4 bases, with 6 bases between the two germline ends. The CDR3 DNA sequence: TGCAGTGCTAGTGGTTCCTATGGCTACACCTTC. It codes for CSASGSYGYTF.

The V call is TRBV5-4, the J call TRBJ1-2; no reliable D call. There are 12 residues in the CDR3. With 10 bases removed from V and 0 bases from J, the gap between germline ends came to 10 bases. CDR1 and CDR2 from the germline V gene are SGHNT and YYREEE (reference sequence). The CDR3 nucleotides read TGTGCCTATATCTGGGCTAACTATGGCTACACCTTC. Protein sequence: CAYIWANYGYTF.

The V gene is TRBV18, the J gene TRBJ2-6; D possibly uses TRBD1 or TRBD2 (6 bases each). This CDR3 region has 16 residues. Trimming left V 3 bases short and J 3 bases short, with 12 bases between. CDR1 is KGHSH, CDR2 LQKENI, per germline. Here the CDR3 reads CASSPSGALGANVLTF. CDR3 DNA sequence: TGTGCCAGCTCACCGTCGGGGGCACTTGGGGCCAACGTCCTGACTTTC.

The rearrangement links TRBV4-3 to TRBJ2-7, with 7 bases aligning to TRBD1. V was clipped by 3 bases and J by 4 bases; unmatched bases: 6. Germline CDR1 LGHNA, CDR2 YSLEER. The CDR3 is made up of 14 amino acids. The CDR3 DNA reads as TGCGCCAGCAGCCAGGCGACAGGGTTGTACGAGCAGTACTTC. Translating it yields CASSQATGLYEQYF.

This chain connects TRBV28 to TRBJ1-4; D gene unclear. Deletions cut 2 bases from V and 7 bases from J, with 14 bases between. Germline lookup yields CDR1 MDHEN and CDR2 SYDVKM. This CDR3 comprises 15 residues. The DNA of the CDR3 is TGTGCCAGCAGTTTACTATCCTCTGGGTTTGAAAAACTGTTTTTT. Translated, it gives CASSLLSSGFEKLFF.